This T cell receptor (beta chain) appears in the sequencing data of a study of T-cell reconstitution after alpha-beta-depleted transplantation in children. Study outcomes and limitations: High day-60 TCRbeta diversity in some patients came from surviving recipient T cells and thymic progenitors.

Concerning this clonotype: Its antigen is currently unknown.

A library of TCRbeta sequences, prepared with unique molecular identifiers, was generated. MiXCR, run by TCRdb on the PCR reads, gives a single entry per CDR3 protein. The table lists some 440,000 distinct CDR3 sequences, 16% of them singletons. The material sequenced was PBMCs, mostly from graft donor cells, taken 360 days after TCRalphabeta/CD19-depleted stem cell transplant. The TCR sequence derives from a boy under three years old who had a stem cell transplant for Wiskott-Aldrich syndrome, so the T cells may come from the graft donor.

Here the CDR3 DNA reads TGTGCCAGCAGTTTTGTAAAAATGGCAGGGGAAAAACTGTTTTTT. Its translation: CASSFVKMAGEKLFF. The V and J genes are TRBV27 and TRBJ1-4; D perhaps matches TRBD1 (5 bases). The germline V gene has CDR1 MNHEY and CDR2 SMNVEV (reference sequence). The CDR3 loop spans 15 amino acids. V lost 3 bases to trimming and J lost 8 bases, with 16 bases between them. The complete variable domain, with remaining parts taken from reference TRBV27 and TRBJ1-4, reads EAQVTQNPRYLITVTGKKLTVTCSQNMNHEYMSWYRQDPGLGLRQIYYSMNVEVTDKGDVPEGYKVSRKEKRNFPLILESPSPNQTSLYFCASSFVKMAGEKLFFGSGTQLSVL.